A single sample gave rise to the 18 T cell receptor beta chains below, sequenced in a study of blood T cell repertoires in COVID-19. TCRdb's copy holds only in-frame clones and misses some; the assay was immunoSEQ multiplex PCR. The data contain approximately 260,000 clones, about 80% of them singletons. The sample consisted of PBMCs or T cells enriched from blood (not recorded which). The receptors shown here come from a man aged 30-40 years with acute COVID-19.

This chain connects TRBV2 to TRBJ1-6; D not resolved. V lost 3 bases, J lost 3 bases, and 9 bases lay in between. The germline gives CDR1 SNHLY, CDR2 FYNNEI. The CDR3 is 15 residues long. Here the CDR3 DNA reads TGTGCCAGCAGTGACCCAGGTCACTATAATTCACCCCTCCACTTT. It is translated as CASSDPGHYNSPLHF.

The chain has TRBV5-8 and TRBJ2-7, with 7 bases identical to TRBD1. Germline values: CDR1 SGHTS, CDR2 YDEGEE. The CDR3 runs to 13 residues. Trimming cost V 4 bases and J 2 bases; bases outside gene matches: 3. The CDR3 protein is CASSKTGTYEQYV. CDR3 DNA sequence: TGTGCCAGCAGCAAGACAGGGACCTACGAGCAGTACGTC.

The chain uses TRBV27 and TRBJ2-7, with D perhaps matching TRBD1 (6 bases). Germline V gene sequence: CDR1 MNHEY, CDR2 SMNVEV (reference sequence). CDR3 size: 14 residues. Trimming took 2 bases from V and 1 from J, leaving 9 bases between them. The CDR3 here is CASSLTGTSYEQYV. CDR3 in DNA: TGTGCCAGCAGTTTAACCGGGACATCCTACGAGCAGTACGTC.

This rearrangement joins TRBV27 to TRBJ1-1; D not resolved. There are 14 residues in the CDR3. The V gene's germline CDR1 is MNHEY and CDR2 SMNVEV (reference sequence). Trimming stripped 3 bases from V and 2 bases from J, with 10 bases between. The CDR3: CASSFLPDNTEAFF. Here the CDR3 DNA reads TGTGCCAGCAGTTTTCTCCCAGATAACACTGAAGCTTTCTTT.

This chain connects TRBV28 to TRBJ1-5; D might be TRBD1 (6 bases). The V end lost 4 bases, the J end lost 1 base, and 17 bases lay between the germline ends. The germline V gene has CDR1 MDHEN and CDR2 SYDVKM. This CDR3 region has 17 residues. The chain's CDR3 is CASSSNFGGASNQPQHF. CDR3 coding DNA: TGTGCCAGCAGTTCGAATTTCGGGGGGGCGAGCAATCAGCCCCAGCATTTT.

The chain is built from TRBV6-6 and TRBJ1-4, with D hard to call. The length of the CDR3 is 14 residues. Deletions cut 7 bases from V and 8 bases from J, with 17 bases between. Germline values: CDR1 MNHNY, CDR2 SVGAGI (reference sequence). The CDR3 region is CASTLEPRREKLFF. The CDR3 bases are TGTGCCAGCACCCTTGAGCCGAGGAGGGAAAAACTGTTTTTT.

The J gene is TRBJ2-1, the V gene TRBV29-1, with D uncertain. In germline, CDR1 is SQVTM, CDR2 ANQGSEA. Trimming removed 5 bases from V and 8 bases from J, with 10 bases in between. This CDR3 is built from 11 residues. Here the CDR3 reads CSVTPLDEQFF. CDR3 in DNA: TGCAGCGTTACTCCTTTGGATGAGCAGTTCTTC.

The chain recombines TRBV6-4 with TRBJ1-1; D is unclear. The CDR3 runs to 13 residues. Germline V lookup: CDR1 MRHNA, CDR2 SNTAGT. V was trimmed by 6 bases and J by 5 bases, leaving 13 bases between them. The CDR3 spells CASRWQSQTEAFF. The CDR3 nucleotides read TGTGCCAGCAGATGGCAGTCCCAGACTGAAGCTTTCTTT.

The chain uses TRBV13 and TRBJ1-2; 7 nucleotides line up with TRBD1. Unmatched junction bases numbered 2, after V lost 4 bases and J lost 3 bases. The CDR3 covers 13 residues. Per the germline V gene, CDR1 is PRHDT and CDR2 is FYEKMQ (reference sequence). Here the CDR3 reads CASSSGTDYGYTF. CDR3 in DNA: TGTGCCAGCAGCTCCGGGACAGACTATGGCTACACCTTC.

On this clone: One end of the junction varies from germline; a read error may be responsible. The chain is built from TRBV5-1 and TRBJ1-3, with D maybe TRBD1 (5 bases). The germline gives CDR1 SGHRS, CDR2 YFSETQ. The CDR3 extends over 16 amino acids. As DNA, the CDR3 is TGTGCCAGCAGCTTAGAAGGGGATAGCTCTGGAAACACCATATATTTT. It codes for CASSLEGDSSGNTIYF.

The chain employs TRBV6-5 and TRBJ1-2, with 10 bases fitting TRBD1. CDR1 and CDR2 (germline): MNHEY, SVGAGI. V lost 2 bases and J lost 8; bases outside the gene matches: 11. This CDR3 is 16 amino acids long. The chain's CDR3 is CASSYRRRDRGGGYTF. CDR3 DNA sequence: TGTGCCAGCAGTTACCGACGGCGGGACAGGGGAGGCGGCTACACCTTC.

For this clone: Other DNA sequences in the sample encode the same CDR3. CDR3 loop: CASSRAGGSTDTQYF. The DNA for the CDR3 is TGTGCCAGCAGTAGAGCGGGAGGGAGCACAGATACGCAGTATTTT. The chain is built from TRBV7-3 and TRBJ2-3, with 10 bases fitting TRBD2. V lost 6 bases and J lost 0; bases outside the gene matches: 3. The CDR3 extends over 15 amino acids. The germline gives CDR1 SGHTA, CDR2 FQGTGA.

This clone is a singleton in its sample. The J gene is TRBJ2-2, the V gene TRBV6-5, with 8 bases fitting TRBD2. V lost 7 bases and J lost 0; bases outside the gene matches: 4. The CDR3 has 15 residues. Germline V CDR1 and CDR2: MNHEY, SVGAGI. The CDR3: CASTGGAANTGELFF. The DNA of the CDR3 is TGTGCCAGCACGGGAGGGGCAGCGAACACCGGGGAGCTGTTTTTT.

This clone has at least ten counts. V is TRBV27 and J is TRBJ2-4; D perhaps matches TRBD1 (6 bases). The CDR3 covers 18 residues. Germline V gene sequence: CDR1 MNHEY, CDR2 SMNVEV (reference sequence). V was shortened by 6 bases and J by 0 bases, with 21 bases between the two germline ends. In DNA, the CDR3 is TGTGCCAGCAGACCGATGACAGGAGACTTTTTAGCCAAAAACATTCAGTACTTC. Its translation is CASRPMTGDFLAKNIQYF.

The chain carries TRBV9 and TRBJ1-3, with D perhaps TRBD1 (5 bases). V lost 3 bases and J lost 4, with 23 bases in between. CDR1 SGDLS and CDR2 YYNGEE come from the germline V gene. This CDR3 contains 18 residues. The CDR3, as DNA: TGTGCCAGCAGCGCTCCCCGGGTGGAGGGGTCGAGGGGAAACACCATATATTTT. Its protein is CASSAPRVEGSRGNTIYF.

The chain links TRBV19 to TRBJ2-1; TRBD1 agrees at 8 bases. The germline V gene encodes CDR1 LNHDA and CDR2 SQIVND (reference sequence). This CDR3 comprises 13 residues. V shed 6 bases and J 2 bases; nucleotides not matched to a gene: 0. This chain's CDR3 is CASRQGAYNEQFF. The CDR3, as DNA: TGTGCCAGTAGACAGGGGGCCTACAATGAGCAGTTCTTC.

This clone was counted once. This chain uses TRBV19 with TRBJ1-5; TRBD1 aligns across 9 bases. V was clipped by 6 bases and J by 6 bases; unmatched bases: 9. The CDR3 runs 15 residues. The germline CDR1 and CDR2 sequences are LNHDA and SQIVND (reference sequence). CDR3 DNA sequence: TGTGCCAGTAGGGTAGGGGACAGGGCAAGTCAGCCCCAGCATTTT. As protein: CASRVGDRASQPQHF.

This chain joins TRBV6-5 and TRBJ2-7; possible D gene TRBD2, 6 bases. Germline V gene data show CDR1 as MNHEY and CDR2 as SVGAGI. The CDR3 runs to 14 residues. The germline V and J ends were trimmed by 6 bases and 1 base, with 13 bases remaining between them. The CDR3 sequence: CASRKGAGSYEQYV. In DNA form, the CDR3 reads TGTGCCAGCAGAAAAGGAGCGGGTTCCTACGAGCAGTACGTC.